This T cell receptor beta chain was identified in a study of shared clonotypes between healthy human individuals. Study results and limitations: About 5% was the fraction of naive CD4 clonotypes found shared across a few donors.

Trimming left V 3 bases short and J 2 bases short, with 10 bases between. Looked up from germline, CDR1 is KGHSH and CDR2 is LQKENI. The CDR3 is 15 amino acids. Sequencing was at deep level. Genomic DNA from each subset was divided evenly over several immunoSEQ plates. This table comes from immunoSEQ multiplex PCR, and its TCRdb copy is limited to in-frame clones, with some not included. The repertoire consists of approximately 2.5 million clones, with approximately 92% occurring once and the leading ten covering 0.11% to 0.15%. Worth noting for this clone: Its target is unknown.

Material for sequencing was naive CD4+ T cells sorted from blood. The sample's subset: CD45RA+ positively selected. The chain recombines TRBV18 with TRBJ2-2, with D tentatively TRBD1 (5 bases). The clonotype was recovered from a man aged 18 to 29 in good health. CDR3 nucleotide sequence: TGTGCCAGCTCACCCCGGACAATAAACACCGGGGAGCTGTTTTTT. It codes for CASSPRTINTGELFF.